A single sample gave rise to the 16 T cell receptor beta chains below, sequenced in a study of T cell responses to AZD1222 COVID-19 vaccine. Assay: immunoSEQ multiplex PCR; the TCRdb copy retains only in-frame clones and omits some. This table has tens of thousands of clones, around nine tenths appearing once. This specimen was peripheral blood, taken 28 days after the second AZD1222 dose. Every receptor here comes from an adult who received the AZD1222 COVID-19 vaccine.

The chain employs TRBV6-6 and TRBJ2-3, with 10 bases identical to TRBD2. Trimming at V came to 6 bases and at J to 0 bases, leaving 12 bases not matched to a gene. The germline gives CDR1 MNHNY, CDR2 SVGAGI (reference sequence). This CDR3 has 18 residues. The DNA of the CDR3 is TGTGCCAGCAGACGACCACCTCCTAGCGGGGGAAGCACAGATACGCAGTATTTT. It is translated as CASRRPPPSGGSTDTQYF.

The chain is built from TRBV30 and TRBJ1-5, with D possibly being TRBD1 (6 bases). This CDR3 is 14 amino acids long. Per the germline V gene, CDR1 is GTSNPN and CDR2 is SVGIG (reference sequence). V lost 2 bases and J lost 1, with 9 bases in between. The CDR3 region has the DNA TGTGCCTGGAGTCTCGGACAGAGCAATCAGCCCCAGCATTTT. Residues: CAWSLGQSNQPQHF.

As DNA, the CDR3 is TGTGCCAGCAGCGTAGGACTAGCGGATTCCTACGAGCAGTACTTC. Its translation: CASSVGLADSYEQYF. The rearrangement joins TRBV5-6 to TRBJ2-7, with TRBD2 identical over 10 bases. CDR3 size: 15 residues. Trimming at V came to 4 bases and at J to 1 base, leaving 5 bases not matched to a gene. The V gene's germline CDR1 is SGHDT and CDR2 YYEEEE. The variable domain in full, with the rest retrieved from reference TRBV5-6 and TRBJ2-7, is DAGVTQSPTHLIKTRGQQVTLRCSPKSGHDTVSWYQQALGQGPQFIFQYYEEEERQRGNFPDRFSGHQFPNYSSELNVNALLLGDSALYLCASSVGLADSYEQYFGPGTRLTVT.

The CDR3 region is CASRTSGGRSGNTIYF. The DNA for the CDR3 is TGTGCCAGCAGGACCTCCGGGGGACGTTCTGGAAACACCATATATTTT. The chain employs TRBV2 and TRBJ1-3, with a weak D call TRBD1 (5 bases). The V gene lost 6 bases and the J gene lost 1 base, with 16 bases spanning the gap. The germline CDR1 and CDR2 sequences are SNHLY and FYNNEI. The CDR3 contains 16 residues.

As to this clone: The sample holds other DNA sequences that translate to the same CDR3. The genes are TRBV7-9 and TRBJ2-3; D is perhaps TRBD2 (6 bases). CDR1 and CDR2 (germline): SEHNR, FQNEAQ (reference sequence). The CDR3 runs 13 residues. The ends were cut back, 0 bases at V and 5 bases at J, with 6 bases in the middle. CDR3 sequence: CASSLAGGDTQYF. CDR3 bases: TGTGCCAGCAGCTTAGCGGGGGGAGATACGCAGTATTTT.

V is TRBV25-1 and J is TRBJ1-1; 7 bases match TRBD1. Germline loops: CDR1 MGHDK, CDR2 SYGVNS. V shed 4 bases and J 4 bases; nucleotides not matched to a gene: 3. This CDR3 region has 13 residues. CDR3 DNA: TGTGCCAGCAGTGTACAGGGGAGCACTGAAGCTTTCTTT. Protein: CASSVQGSTEAFF.

This chain joins TRBV19 and TRBJ2-1; perhaps TRBD1 as D (5 bases). Trimming removed 3 bases from V and 3 bases from J, with 9 bases in between. Germline V gene data show CDR1 as LNHDA and CDR2 as SQIVND (reference sequence). The length of the CDR3 is 14 residues. CDR3 bases: TGTGCCAGTAGTATTACAGGTTTCTACAATGAGCAGTTCTTC. It specifies CASSITGFYNEQFF. Full variable domain (remainder filled in from reference TRBV19 and TRBJ2-1): DGGITQSPKYLFRKEGQNVTLSCEQNLNHDAMYWYRQDPGQGLRLIYYSQIVNDFQKGDIAEGYSVSREKKESFPLTVTSAQKNPTAFYLCASSITGFYNEQFFGPGTRLTVL.

This clone was observed once. This chain connects TRBV19 to TRBJ2-3; the D gene is possibly TRBD2 (6 bases). V lost 5 bases and J 3 bases, leaving 21 bases between the germline ends. The CDR3 length is 17 residues. Germline V lookup: CDR1 LNHDA, CDR2 SQIVND (reference sequence). The DNA for the CDR3 is TGTGCCAGTAGTTACGCCGGACGGGGGAGAGGAACAGATACGCAGTATTTT. Its protein is CASSYAGRGRGTDTQYF.

The chain has TRBV5-1 and TRBJ2-5; 7 bases align to TRBD1. This CDR3 spans 14 amino acids. Germline V gene sequence: CDR1 SGHRS, CDR2 YFSETQ. The junction had 9 bases not matched to a gene; V was cut back by 6 bases and J by 4 bases. The CDR3 DNA follows: TGCGCCAGCACGATTGAAGGGGGCCGAGAGACCCAGTACTTC. Residues: CASTIEGGRETQYF.

The chain links TRBV15 to TRBJ1-1; 8 bases match TRBD1. Germline trimming cut 5 bases from V and 8 bases from J; bases unmatched to any gene: 7. Germline V lookup: CDR1 LNHNV, CDR2 YYDKDF (reference sequence). This CDR3 region has 13 residues. This chain's CDR3 is CATSPQGAGEAFF. The DNA for the CDR3 is TGTGCCACCAGCCCGCAGGGGGCAGGGGAAGCTTTCTTT. Full variable domain (rest looked up from reference TRBV15 and TRBJ1-1): DAMVIQNPRYQVTQFGKPVTLSCSQTLNHNVMYWYQQKSSQAPKLLFHYYDKDFNNEADTPDNFQSRRPNTSFCFLDIRSPGLGDTAMYLCATSPQGAGEAFFGQGTRLTVV.

V usage is TRBV2 and J usage is TRBJ2-1, with D perhaps being TRBD1 or TRBD2 (7 bases each). Trimming took 8 bases from V and 8 from J, leaving 16 bases between them. CDR1 is SNHLY, CDR2 FYNNEI, per germline. The CDR3 is 13 residues long. The CDR3 loop is CASLAGGADEQFF. The CDR3 DNA reads TGTGCCAGCTTAGCAGGGGGGGCAGATGAGCAGTTCTTC.

The rearrangement links TRBV5-1 to TRBJ1-4, with TRBD1 matching over 9 bases. The CDR3 contains 18 residues. The trim removed 4 bases at V and 0 bases at J, leaving 10 bases unmatched. Germline lookup yields CDR1 SGHRS and CDR2 YFSETQ. The CDR3 sequence: CASSKGQGGLATNEKLFF. The DNA of the CDR3 is TGCGCCAGCAGCAAGGGACAGGGAGGGCTCGCAACTAATGAAAAACTGTTTTTT.

This clone was seen a few times. The chain combines TRBV18 with TRBJ1-2; 7 positions agree with TRBD1. V lost 1 base to trimming and J lost 2 bases; unmatched junction nucleotides: 4. The germline CDR1 and CDR2 sequences are KGHSH and LQKENI. The CDR3 is 15 amino acids. CDR3 amino acids: CASSPRDRENYGYTF. The DNA of the CDR3 is TGTGCCAGCTCACCACGGGACAGAGAGAACTATGGCTACACCTTC.

V usage is TRBV28 and J usage is TRBJ2-7; D might be TRBD2 (7 bases). CDR3 length equals 17 residues. Looked up from germline, CDR1 is MDHEN and CDR2 is SYDVKM. V dropped 3 bases and J dropped 0 bases, with 18 bases sitting between them. DNA of the CDR3: TGTGCCAGCAGTTTGGGGGGGGCTGAGGTGAGCTCCTACGAGCAGTACTTC. Translating gives CASSLGGAEVSSYEQYF.

J is TRBJ1-1 and V is TRBV9; D unresolved. Per the germline V gene, CDR1 is SGDLS and CDR2 is YYNGEE. V was cut by 0 bases and J by 0 bases, with 3 bases left in between. The CDR3 extends over 13 amino acids. The CDR3 loop is CASSVELNTEAFF. The CDR3 DNA reads TGTGCCAGCAGCGTAGAATTGAACACTGAAGCTTTCTTT.

J is TRBJ2-7 and V is TRBV5-1; 11 bases agree with TRBD2. Looked up from germline, CDR1 is SGHRS and CDR2 is YFSETQ. The V segment lost 0 bases and the J segment 4 bases; nucleotides outside the gene matches: 12. The CDR3 runs 18 residues. The CDR3: CASSLDSGGASLIYEQYF. In DNA form, the CDR3 reads TGCGCCAGCAGCTTGGATAGCGGGGGGGCCTCCCTCATTTACGAGCAGTACTTC.